This TCR beta chain was recovered during a study of blood T cells in healthy people across ages. The CDR3 runs 13 residues. V gave up 3 bases and J gave up 8 bases, with 11 bases separating them. The germline V gene encodes CDR1 MNHEY and CDR2 SMNVEV (reference sequence). Then a second PCR, running roughly 6 to 12 cycles, was carried out with a sample-barcoded 5' primer and a J-beta primer mix. TCRdb reprocessed the 5' RACE reads via MiXCR and lists one record per CDR3 protein. This sample has some 920,000 distinct CDR3 sequences; 51% occur once, and the top ten carry around a fifth. The clonotype comes from a woman aged 60-70 years in good health. The sequenced sample consisted of blood. The chain combines TRBV27 with TRBJ2-4; D uncertain. CDR3: CASSFQSGHIQYF. Written as DNA, the CDR3 is TGTGCCAGCAGTTTCCAGTCAGGTCACATTCAGTACTTC.